The 15 T cell receptor beta chains in this list originate from one sample, sequenced in a study of monozygotic twins with inflammatory bowel disease. Using the 5' RACE reads, TCRdb records one entry per CDR3 protein without DNA. Here the sample table reports 420,000 or so distinct CDR3 sequences. Specimen: blood. The receptor set was obtained from a human donor with ulcerative colitis or Crohn's disease, or a healthy co-twin of an affected twin (not recorded which).

V gene TRBV7-2 combines with J gene TRBJ2-7; no DNA is available, so the TRBD1 call from TCRdb remains unchecked. Per germline, CDR1 SGHTA and CDR2 FQGNSA. The CDR3 has 14 residues. CDR3: CASSSRQGRYEQYF.

CDR3 protein: CASSLVSGRGYTF. This sequence joins TRBV5-1 and TRBJ1-2; TCRdb selects TRBD1, and the lack of DNA leaves this call unchecked. The V gene's germline CDR1 is SGHRS and CDR2 YFSETQ. This CDR3 contains 13 residues.

The rearrangement links TRBV18 to TRBJ1-1. The germline V gene encodes CDR1 KGHSH and CDR2 LQKENI. This CDR3 is 16 amino acids long. CDR3 residues: CASSSSWAGVNTEAFF. Complete variable domain (other parts from reference TRBV18 and TRBJ1-1): NAGVMQNPRHLVRRRGQEARLRCSPMKGHSHVYWYRQLPEEGLKFMVYLQKENIIDESGMPKERFSAEFPKEGPSILRIQQVVRGDSAAYFCASSSSWAGVNTEAFFGQGTRLTVV.

The chain uses TRBV5-6 and TRBJ1-3; TCRdb outputs TRBD1, but without DNA this stays unchecked. Germline values: CDR1 SGHDT, CDR2 YYEEEE. The CDR3 is 16 amino acids. The CDR3 spells CASSLGTGRSGNTIYF.

The rearrangement joins TRBV3-1 to TRBJ1-6; absent DNA, TCRdb's TRBD1 call cannot be checked. Germline CDR1 and CDR2: LGHDT and YNNKEL (reference sequence). The CDR3 is made up of 15 amino acids. CDR3 sequence reads: CASSQAGTANSPLHF.

The J gene is TRBJ1-4, the V gene TRBV7-2; TCRdb designates TRBD1, a call that cannot be tested without DNA. There are 12 residues in the CDR3. CDR1 is SGHTA, CDR2 FQGNSA, per germline. The CDR3: CASREQNEKLFF.

The gene calls are TRBV12-3 or TRBV12-4 and TRBJ1-6; TCRdb names TRBD1, which stays unverified in the absence of DNA. The length of the CDR3 is 14 residues. The CDR3 region is CASSLSGANSPLHF.

This chain joins TRBV6-1 and TRBJ2-1; TCRdb reports TRBD2, a call that lacks DNA to check it against. The CDR3 runs to 15 residues. Looked up from germline, CDR1 is MNHNS and CDR2 is SASEGT. Here the CDR3 reads CASTPGLSSASEQFF.

This sequence joins TRBV7-7 and TRBJ2-7; no DNA is available, so the TRBD2 call from TCRdb remains unchecked. The CDR3 is made up of 14 amino acids. CDR1 is SSHAT, CDR2 FNYEAQ, per germline (reference sequence). Here the CDR3 reads CASPTKRASYEQYF.

The CDR3 reads CASSQGGLAGVRGYEQYF. This chain joins TRBV4-1 and TRBJ2-7; with no DNA, the TCRdb D assignment of TRBD2 cannot be verified. Germline V gene data show CDR1 as MGHRA and CDR2 as YSYEKL. The CDR3 is 18 residues long.

The gene calls are TRBV20-1 and TRBJ2-5; the TCRdb call, TRBD2, lacks DNA for checking. The CDR3 extends over 15 amino acids. Germline assignment: CDR1 DFQATT and CDR2 SNEGSKA (reference sequence). The CDR3 here is CSPHGTSGSGETQYF.

The chain employs TRBV5-1 and TRBJ2-3; TCRdb's D gene call, TRBD1, goes unchecked for lack of DNA. CDR1 SGHRS and CDR2 YFSETQ come from the germline V gene. There are 16 residues in the CDR3. The CDR3 spells CASRPKDSLATDTQYF.

This chain joins TRBV18 and TRBJ1-5; TCRdb outputs TRBD1, but without DNA this stays unchecked. There are 20 residues in the CDR3. Germline-derived CDR1 and CDR2 are KGHSH and LQKENI. The CDR3 reads CASSPIPVTGGSMRNQPQHF.

The rearrangement uses TRBV4-2 and TRBJ2-5. CDR1 is LGHNA and CDR2 is YNFKEQ in the germline V gene. The CDR3 extends over 14 amino acids. CDR3 sequence reads: CASSQDRNTRTQYF.

This chain's CDR3 is CASSPPGGSHTF. The chain links TRBV18 to TRBJ1-2. Germline CDR1 is KGHSH and CDR2 is LQKENI. This CDR3 has 12 residues.